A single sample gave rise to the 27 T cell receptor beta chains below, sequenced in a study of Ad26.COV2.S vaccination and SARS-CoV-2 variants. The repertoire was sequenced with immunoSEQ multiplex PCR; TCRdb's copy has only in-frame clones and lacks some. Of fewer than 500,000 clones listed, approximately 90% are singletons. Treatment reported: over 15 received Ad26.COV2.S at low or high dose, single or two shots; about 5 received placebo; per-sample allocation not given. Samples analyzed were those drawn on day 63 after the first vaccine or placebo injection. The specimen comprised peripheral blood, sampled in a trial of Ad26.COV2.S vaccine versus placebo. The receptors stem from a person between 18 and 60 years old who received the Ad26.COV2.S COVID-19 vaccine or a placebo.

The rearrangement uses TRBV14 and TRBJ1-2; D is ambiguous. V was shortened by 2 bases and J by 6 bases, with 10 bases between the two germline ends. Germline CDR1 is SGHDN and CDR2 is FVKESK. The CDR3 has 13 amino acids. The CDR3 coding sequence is TGTGCCAGCAGCCAAACGCGTGTTGATGGCTACACCTTC. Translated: CASSQTRVDGYTF.

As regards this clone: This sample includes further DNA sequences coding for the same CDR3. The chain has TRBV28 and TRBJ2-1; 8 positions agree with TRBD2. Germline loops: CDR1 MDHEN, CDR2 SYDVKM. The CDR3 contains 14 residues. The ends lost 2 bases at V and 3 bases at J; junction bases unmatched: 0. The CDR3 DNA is TGTGCCAGCAGTTTACGGGGGGGCTACAATGAGCAGTTCTTC. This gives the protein CASSLRGGYNEQFF.

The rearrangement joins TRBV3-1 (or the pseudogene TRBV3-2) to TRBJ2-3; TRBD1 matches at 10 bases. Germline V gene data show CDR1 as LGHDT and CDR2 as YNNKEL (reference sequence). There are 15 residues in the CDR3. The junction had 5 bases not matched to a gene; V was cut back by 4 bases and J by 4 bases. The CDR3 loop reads CASSLLGQGADTQYF. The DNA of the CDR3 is TGTGCCAGCAGCCTTCTAGGACAGGGGGCAGATACGCAGTATTTT.

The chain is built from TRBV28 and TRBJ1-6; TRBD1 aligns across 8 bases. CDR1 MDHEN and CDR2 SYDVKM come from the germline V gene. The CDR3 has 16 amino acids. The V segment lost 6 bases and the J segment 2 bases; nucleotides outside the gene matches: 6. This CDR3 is CASSRQGIAYNSPLHF. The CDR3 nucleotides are TGTGCCAGCAGCCGACAGGGGATCGCCTATAATTCACCCCTCCACTTT.

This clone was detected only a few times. For the CDR3, the DNA is TGTGCCAGCAGTTTTCTAGCGGGAGGGTCTCGGGAGCAGTACTTC. Translated: CASSFLAGGSREQYF. The J gene is TRBJ2-7, the V gene TRBV3-1 (or the pseudogene TRBV3-2); 12 bases line up with TRBD2. CDR1 is LGHDT, CDR2 YNNKEL, per germline (reference sequence). CDR3 length: 15 residues. The junction had 10 bases not matched to a gene; V was cut back by 6 bases and J by 7 bases.

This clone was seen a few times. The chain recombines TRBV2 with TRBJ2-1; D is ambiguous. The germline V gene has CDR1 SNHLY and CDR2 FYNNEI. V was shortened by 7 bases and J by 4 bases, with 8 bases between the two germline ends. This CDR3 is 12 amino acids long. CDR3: CASKVRYNEQFF. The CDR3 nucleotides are TGTGCCAGCAAAGTGAGATACAATGAGCAGTTCTTC.

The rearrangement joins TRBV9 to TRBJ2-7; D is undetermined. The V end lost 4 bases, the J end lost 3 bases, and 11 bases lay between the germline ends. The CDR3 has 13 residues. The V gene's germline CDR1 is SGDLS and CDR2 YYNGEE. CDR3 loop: CASSLSEHYEQYF. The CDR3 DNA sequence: TGTGCCAGCAGCTTAAGTGAGCACTACGAGCAGTACTTC.

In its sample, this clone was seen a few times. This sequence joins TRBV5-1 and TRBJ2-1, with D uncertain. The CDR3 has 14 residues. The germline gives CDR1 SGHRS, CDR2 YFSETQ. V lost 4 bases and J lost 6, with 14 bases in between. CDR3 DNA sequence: TGCGCCAGCAGCGGTCTATCCAAAATCAATGAGCAGTTCTTC. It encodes CASSGLSKINEQFF.

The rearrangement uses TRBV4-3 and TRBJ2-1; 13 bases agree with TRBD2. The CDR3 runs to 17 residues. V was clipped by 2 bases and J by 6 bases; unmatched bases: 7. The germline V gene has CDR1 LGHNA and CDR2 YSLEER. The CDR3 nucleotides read TGCGCCAGCAGCCAACGGCCGGGACTAGCGGGAAGCAATGAGCAGTTCTTC. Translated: CASSQRPGLAGSNEQFF.

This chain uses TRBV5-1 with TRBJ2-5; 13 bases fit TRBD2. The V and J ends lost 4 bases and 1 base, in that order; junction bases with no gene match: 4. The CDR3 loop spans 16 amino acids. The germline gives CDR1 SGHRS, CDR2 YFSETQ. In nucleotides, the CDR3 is TGCGCCAGCAGCCCTCGGACTAGCGGGGGCCAAGAGACCCAGTACTTC. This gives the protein CASSPRTSGGQETQYF. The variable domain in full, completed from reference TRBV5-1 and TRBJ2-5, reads KAGVTQTPRYLIKTRGQQVTLSCSPISGHRSVSWYQQTPGQGLQFLFEYFSETQRNKGNFPGRFSGRQFSNSRSEMNVSTLELGDSALYLCASSPRTSGGQETQYFGPGTRLLVL.

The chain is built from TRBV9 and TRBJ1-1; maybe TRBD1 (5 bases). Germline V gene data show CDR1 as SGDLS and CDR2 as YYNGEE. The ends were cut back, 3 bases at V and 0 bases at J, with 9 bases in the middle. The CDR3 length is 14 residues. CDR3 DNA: TGTGCCAGCAGCGCAGGGAACATGAACACTGAAGCTTTCTTT. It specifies CASSAGNMNTEAFF.

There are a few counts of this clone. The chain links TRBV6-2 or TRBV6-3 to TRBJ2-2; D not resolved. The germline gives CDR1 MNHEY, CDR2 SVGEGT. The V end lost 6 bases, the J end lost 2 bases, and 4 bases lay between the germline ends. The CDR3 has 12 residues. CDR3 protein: CASSRNTGELFF. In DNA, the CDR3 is TGTGCCAGCAGCCGAAACACCGGGGAGCTGTTTTTT.

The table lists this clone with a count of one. The DNA for the CDR3 is TGCGCCAGCAGCCAAGAGCTCACACAAGAGACCCAGTACTTC. This encodes CASSQELTQETQYF. This chain links TRBV4-1 with TRBJ2-5; D remains ambiguous. V lost 0 bases and J lost 2, with 7 bases in between. Germline V CDR1 and CDR2: MGHRA, YSYEKL. The CDR3 is 14 amino acids.

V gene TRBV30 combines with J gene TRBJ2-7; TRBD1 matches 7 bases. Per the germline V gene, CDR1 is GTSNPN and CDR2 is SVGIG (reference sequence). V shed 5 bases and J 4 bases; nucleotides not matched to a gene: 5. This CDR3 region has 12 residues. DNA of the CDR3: TGTGCCTGGGGGGACAGTCCTTACGAGCAGTACTTC. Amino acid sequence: CAWGDSPYEQYF.

The CDR3 here is CASCTPGTGTYEQYF. The CDR3 coding sequence is TGTGCCAGCTGTACCCCCGGGACCGGAACCTACGAGCAGTACTTC. V gene TRBV28 combines with J gene TRBJ2-7; either TRBD1 or TRBD2 may supply D (5 bases each). The V gene's germline CDR1 is MDHEN and CDR2 SYDVKM. This CDR3 contains 15 residues. With 8 bases removed from V and 2 bases from J, the gap between germline ends came to 19 bases.

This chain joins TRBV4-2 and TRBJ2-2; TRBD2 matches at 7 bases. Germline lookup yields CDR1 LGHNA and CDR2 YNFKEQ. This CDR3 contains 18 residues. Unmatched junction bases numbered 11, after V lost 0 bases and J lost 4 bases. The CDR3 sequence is CASSQDSAGGRRTGELFF. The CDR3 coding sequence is TGTGCCAGCAGCCAAGATTCCGCGGGCGGGAGACGCACCGGGGAGCTGTTTTTT.

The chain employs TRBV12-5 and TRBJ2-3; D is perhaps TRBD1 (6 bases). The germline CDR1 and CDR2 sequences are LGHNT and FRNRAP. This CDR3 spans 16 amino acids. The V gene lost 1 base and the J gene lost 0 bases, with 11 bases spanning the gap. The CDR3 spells CASGLGQATSTDTQYF. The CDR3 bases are TGTGCTAGTGGTTTGGGACAGGCTACTAGCACAGATACGCAGTATTTT.

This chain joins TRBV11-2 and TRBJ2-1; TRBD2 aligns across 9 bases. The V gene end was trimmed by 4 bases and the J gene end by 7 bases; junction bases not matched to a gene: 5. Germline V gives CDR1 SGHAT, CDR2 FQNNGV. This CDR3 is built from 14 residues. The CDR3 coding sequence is TGTGCCAGCAGCTCTTATAGCGGGAGTAATGAGCAGTTCTTC. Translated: CASSSYSGSNEQFF.

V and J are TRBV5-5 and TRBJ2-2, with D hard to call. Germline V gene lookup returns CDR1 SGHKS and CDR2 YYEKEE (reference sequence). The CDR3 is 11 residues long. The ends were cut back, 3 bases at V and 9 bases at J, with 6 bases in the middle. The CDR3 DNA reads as TGTGCCAGCAGCTCTGTCCGGGAGCTGTTTTTT. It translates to CASSSVRELFF.

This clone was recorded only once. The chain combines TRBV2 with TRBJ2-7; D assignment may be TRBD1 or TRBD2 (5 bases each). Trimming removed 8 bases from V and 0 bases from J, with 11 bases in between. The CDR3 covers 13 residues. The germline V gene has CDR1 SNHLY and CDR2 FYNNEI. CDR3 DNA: TGTGCCAGCCGCCAGGGAGCCTCCTACGAGCAGTACTTC. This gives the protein CASRQGASYEQYF.

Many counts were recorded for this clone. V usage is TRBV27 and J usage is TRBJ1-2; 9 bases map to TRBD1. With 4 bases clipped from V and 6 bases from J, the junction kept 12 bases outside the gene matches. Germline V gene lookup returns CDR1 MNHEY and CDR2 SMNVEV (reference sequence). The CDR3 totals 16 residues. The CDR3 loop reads CASSSINTGGGDGYTF. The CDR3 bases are TGTGCCAGCAGTTCAATCAACACAGGGGGCGGTGATGGCTACACCTTC.

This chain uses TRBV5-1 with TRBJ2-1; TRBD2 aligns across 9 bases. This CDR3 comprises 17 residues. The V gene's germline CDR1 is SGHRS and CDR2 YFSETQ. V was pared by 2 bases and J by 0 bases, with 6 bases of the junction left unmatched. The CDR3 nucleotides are TGCGCCAGCAGCTTCGGCGGGAGGGCCGCCTCCTACAATGAGCAGTTCTTC. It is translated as CASSFGGRAASYNEQFF.

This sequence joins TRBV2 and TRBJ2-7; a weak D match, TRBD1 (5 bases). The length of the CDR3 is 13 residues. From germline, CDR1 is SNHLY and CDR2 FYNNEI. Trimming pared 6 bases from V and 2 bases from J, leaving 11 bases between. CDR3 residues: CASSPQQAYEQYF. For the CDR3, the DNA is TGTGCCAGCAGCCCACAACAGGCCTACGAGCAGTACTTC.

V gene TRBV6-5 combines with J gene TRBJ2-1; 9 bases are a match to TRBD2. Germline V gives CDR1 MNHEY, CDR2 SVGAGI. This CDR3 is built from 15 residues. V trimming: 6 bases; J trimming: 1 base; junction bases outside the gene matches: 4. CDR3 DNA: TGTGCCAGCAGGGTGACTAGCGGATCCTACAATGAGCAGTTCTTC. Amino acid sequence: CASRVTSGSYNEQFF.

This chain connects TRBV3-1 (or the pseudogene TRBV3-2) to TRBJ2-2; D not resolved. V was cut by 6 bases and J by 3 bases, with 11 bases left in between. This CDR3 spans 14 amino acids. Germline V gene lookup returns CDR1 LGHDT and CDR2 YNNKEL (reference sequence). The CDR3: CASSLKWDTGELFF. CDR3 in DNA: TGTGCCAGCAGTCTGAAGTGGGACACCGGGGAGCTGTTTTTT.

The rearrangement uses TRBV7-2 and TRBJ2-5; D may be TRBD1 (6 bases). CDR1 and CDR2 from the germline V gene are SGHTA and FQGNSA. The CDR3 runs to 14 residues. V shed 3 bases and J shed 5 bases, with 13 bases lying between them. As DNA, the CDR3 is TGTGCCAGCAGCTTGTATGGGGGCACGGAGACCCAGTACTTC. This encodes CASSLYGGTETQYF.

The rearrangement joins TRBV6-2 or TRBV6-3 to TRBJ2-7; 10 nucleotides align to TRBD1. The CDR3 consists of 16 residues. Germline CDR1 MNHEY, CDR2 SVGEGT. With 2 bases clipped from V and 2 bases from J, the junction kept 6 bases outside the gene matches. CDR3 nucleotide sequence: TGTGCCAGCAGTTACGCGCCCGGGACAGGGGCCTACGAGCAGTACTTC. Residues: CASSYAPGTGAYEQYF.